Listed here are 4 T cell receptor beta chains from one sample, sequenced in a study of shared clonotypes between healthy human individuals. Using immunoSEQ multiplex PCR, the repertoire was profiled, and TCRdb retains in-frame clones only, with some absent. The sample has about 1,500,000 clones, roughly 96% seen once. The sequenced sample consisted of naive CD4+ T cells sorted from blood. Regarding subset: CD45RA+ positively selected. The receptors derive from a young man in good health.

The chain joins TRBV28 to TRBJ2-3; D tentatively fits TRBD1 or TRBD2 (5 bases each). Trimming shortened V by 7 bases and J by 1 base, and 18 bases separated the two germline ends. CDR3 length equals 16 residues. Germline values: CDR1 MDHEN, CDR2 SYDVKM. The CDR3 DNA sequence: TGTGCCAGCACGGAGGCAGGGAGAGGAGGCACAGATACGCAGTATTTT. Its translation is CASTEAGRGGTDTQYF.

Comments on this clone: Additional DNA sequences in this sample encode the identical CDR3. The rearrangement uses TRBV5-4 and TRBJ2-5, with 8 nucleotides matching TRBD2. CDR1 and CDR2 from the germline V gene are SGHNT and YYREEE (reference sequence). The ends lost 0 bases at V and 4 bases at J; junction bases unmatched: 5. This CDR3 spans 15 amino acids. This CDR3 reads CASSLGLAGAETQYF. The CDR3, as DNA: TGTGCCAGCAGCTTGGGCCTAGCGGGCGCAGAGACCCAGTACTTC.

The chain is built from TRBV5-6 and TRBJ2-5; D may be TRBD2 (6 bases). Germline V gene data show CDR1 as SGHDT and CDR2 as YYEEEE. The CDR3 extends over 15 amino acids. The germline V and J ends were trimmed by 0 bases and 7 bases, with 16 bases remaining between them. The CDR3: CASSLAHSREATQYF. CDR3 coding DNA: TGTGCCAGCAGCTTGGCTCATTCCAGGGAGGCGACCCAGTACTTC.

As concerns this clone: Other nucleotide sequences in the sample specify the same CDR3. The V and J genes are TRBV5-5 and TRBJ2-7; 7 bases align to TRBD1. This CDR3 has 14 amino acids. With 0 bases clipped from V and 2 bases from J, the junction kept 2 bases outside the gene matches. Germline V gene sequence: CDR1 SGHKS, CDR2 YYEKEE (reference sequence). The CDR3 DNA sequence: TGTGCCAGCAGCTTGGGGCAGGGGGCCTACGAGCAGTACTTC. Encoded protein: CASSLGQGAYEQYF.